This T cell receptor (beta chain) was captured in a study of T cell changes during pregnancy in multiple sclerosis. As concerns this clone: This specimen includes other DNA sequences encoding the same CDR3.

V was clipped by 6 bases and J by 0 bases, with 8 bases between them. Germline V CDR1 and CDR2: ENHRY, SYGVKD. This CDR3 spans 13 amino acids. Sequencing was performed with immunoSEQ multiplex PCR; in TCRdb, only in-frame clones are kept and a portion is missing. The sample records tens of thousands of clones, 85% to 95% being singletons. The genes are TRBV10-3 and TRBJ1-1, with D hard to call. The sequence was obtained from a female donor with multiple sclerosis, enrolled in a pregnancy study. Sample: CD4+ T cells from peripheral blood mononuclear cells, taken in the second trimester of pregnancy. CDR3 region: CAIRAQLNTEAFF. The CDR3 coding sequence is TGTGCCATCAGGGCACAACTGAACACTGAAGCTTTCTTT.